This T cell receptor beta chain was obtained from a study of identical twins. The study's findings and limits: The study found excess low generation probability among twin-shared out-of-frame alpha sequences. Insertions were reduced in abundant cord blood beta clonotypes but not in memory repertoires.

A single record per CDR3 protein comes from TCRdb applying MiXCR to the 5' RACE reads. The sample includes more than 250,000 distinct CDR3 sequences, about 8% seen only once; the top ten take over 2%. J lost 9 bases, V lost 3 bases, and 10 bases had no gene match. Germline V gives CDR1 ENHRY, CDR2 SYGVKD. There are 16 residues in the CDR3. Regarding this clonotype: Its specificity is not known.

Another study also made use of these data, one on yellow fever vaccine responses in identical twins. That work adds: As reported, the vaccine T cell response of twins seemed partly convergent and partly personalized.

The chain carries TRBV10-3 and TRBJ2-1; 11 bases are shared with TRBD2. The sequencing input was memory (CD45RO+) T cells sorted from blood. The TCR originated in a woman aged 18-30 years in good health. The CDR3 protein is CAISDPRSGRAGEQFF. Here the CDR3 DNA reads TGTGCCATCAGTGACCCCCGTAGCGGGAGGGCGGGTGAGCAGTTCTTC.